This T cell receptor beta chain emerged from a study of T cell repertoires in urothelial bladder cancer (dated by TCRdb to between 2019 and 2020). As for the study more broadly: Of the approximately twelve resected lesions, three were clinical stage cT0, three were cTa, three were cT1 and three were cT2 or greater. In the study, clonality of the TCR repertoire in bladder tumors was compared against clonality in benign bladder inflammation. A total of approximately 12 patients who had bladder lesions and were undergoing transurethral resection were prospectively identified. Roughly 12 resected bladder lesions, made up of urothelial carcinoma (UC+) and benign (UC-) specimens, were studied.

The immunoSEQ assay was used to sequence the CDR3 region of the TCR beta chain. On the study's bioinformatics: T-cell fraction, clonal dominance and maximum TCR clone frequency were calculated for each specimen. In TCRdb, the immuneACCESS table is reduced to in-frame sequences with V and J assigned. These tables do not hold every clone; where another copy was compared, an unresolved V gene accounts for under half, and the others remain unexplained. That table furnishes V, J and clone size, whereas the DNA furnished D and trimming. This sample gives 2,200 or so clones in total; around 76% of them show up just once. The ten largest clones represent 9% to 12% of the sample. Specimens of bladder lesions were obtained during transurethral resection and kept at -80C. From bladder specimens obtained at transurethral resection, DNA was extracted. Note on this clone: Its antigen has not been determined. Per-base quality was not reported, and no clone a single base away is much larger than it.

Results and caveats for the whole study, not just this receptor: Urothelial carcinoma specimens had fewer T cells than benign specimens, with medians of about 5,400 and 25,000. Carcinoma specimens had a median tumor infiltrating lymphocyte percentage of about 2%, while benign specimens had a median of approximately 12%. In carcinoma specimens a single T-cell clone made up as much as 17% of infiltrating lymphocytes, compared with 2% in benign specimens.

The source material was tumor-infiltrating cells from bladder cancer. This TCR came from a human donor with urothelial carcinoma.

The DNA sequence reads TGCAGCGTTAACAGAGATGAAGCTTTCTTT. Translated, it gives CSVNRDEAFF. The rearranged chain carries TRBV29-1 and TRBJ1-1; no D segment can be confidently identified. V sheds 5 bases and J sheds 7 bases, leaving 8 bases between their ends. From cysteine to phenylalanine, the CDR3 is 10 amino acids long. The DNA shown is the 30-base CDR3, in frame from base 1. The germline V gene yields SQVTM for CDR1 and ANQGSEA for CDR2.